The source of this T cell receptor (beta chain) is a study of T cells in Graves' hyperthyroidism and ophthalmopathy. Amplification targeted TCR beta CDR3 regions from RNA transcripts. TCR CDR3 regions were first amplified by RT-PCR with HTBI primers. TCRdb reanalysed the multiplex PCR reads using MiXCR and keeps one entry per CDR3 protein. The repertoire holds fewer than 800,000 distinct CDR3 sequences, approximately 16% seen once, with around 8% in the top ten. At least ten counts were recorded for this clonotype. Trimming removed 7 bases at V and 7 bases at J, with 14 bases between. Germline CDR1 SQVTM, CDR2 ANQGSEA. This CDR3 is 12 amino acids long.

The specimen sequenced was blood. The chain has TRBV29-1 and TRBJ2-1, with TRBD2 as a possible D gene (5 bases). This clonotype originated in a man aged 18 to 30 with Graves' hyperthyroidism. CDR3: CSALEERNEQFF. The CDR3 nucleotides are TGCAGCGCCCTCGAGGAGCGGAATGAGCAGTTCTTC.